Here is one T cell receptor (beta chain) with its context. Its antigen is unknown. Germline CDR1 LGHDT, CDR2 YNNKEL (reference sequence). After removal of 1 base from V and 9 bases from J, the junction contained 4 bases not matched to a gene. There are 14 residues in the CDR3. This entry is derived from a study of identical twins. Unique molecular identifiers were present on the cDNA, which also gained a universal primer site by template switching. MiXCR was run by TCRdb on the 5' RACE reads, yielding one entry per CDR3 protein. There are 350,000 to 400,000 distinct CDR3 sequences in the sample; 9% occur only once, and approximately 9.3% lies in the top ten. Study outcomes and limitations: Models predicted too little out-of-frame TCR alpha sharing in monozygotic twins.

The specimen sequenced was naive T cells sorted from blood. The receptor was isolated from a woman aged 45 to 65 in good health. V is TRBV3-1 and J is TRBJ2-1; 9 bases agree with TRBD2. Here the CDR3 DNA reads TGTGCCAGCAGCCAAGGGGGACTAGCACGTGAGCAGTTCTTC. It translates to CASSQGGLAREQFF.